This T cell receptor beta chain comes out of a study of blood T cell repertoires in COVID-19. Across the whole study: Samples representing acute and convalescent COVID-19 were sourced from the United States, Italy and Spain. PBMCs, B-cell-depleted T cells, or T cells provided the cDNA or gDNA that made up the material.

TCRdb's table, derived via immunoSEQ multiplex PCR, lists solely in-frame clones and lacks some. The sample shows 60,000 to 85,000 clones, about 88% of them seen only once. The CDR3 loop spans 15 amino acids. Germline V gives CDR1 MNHEY, CDR2 SMNVEV (reference sequence). V was trimmed by 2 bases and J by 0 bases, leaving 8 bases between them. Sequencing input: peripheral blood. The rearrangement links TRBV27 to TRBJ1-3; no firm D call. The TCR sequence derives from a human donor in a cohort sampled during active COVID-19. The CDR3 nucleotides read TGTGCCAGCAGTTTAAGGCAGGCCTCTGGAAACACCATATATTTT. Amino acid sequence: CASSLRQASGNTIYF.